The rows below give T cell receptor beta chains drawn from one sample of a study of T cell responses to AZD1222 COVID-19 vaccine. Assay used: immunoSEQ multiplex PCR; TCRdb lists only in-frame clones, some missing. The repertoire holds approximately 180,000 clones, around 88% seen once, with roughly 7.7% in the top ten. This specimen consisted of peripheral blood, obtained on day 0 of AZD1222 vaccination. All receptors come from an adult in good health. The CDR3 runs from the conserved cysteine through the conserved F or W. A D gene is named only where the DNA matches it firmly. Clone size is given for some rows only: seen once, a few or many times, or a class if the clone is expanded.

abundance	j_gene	v_gene	len	d_gene	CDR3aa	CDR3nt
-	TRBJ2-7	TRBV29-1	14	TRBD1	CSVVGEGTAYEQYF	TGCAGCGTTGTGGGAGAAGGGACAGCCTACGAGCAGTACTTC
-	TRBJ2-2	TRBV5-1	14	-	CASMAGTNTGELFF	TGCGCCAGCATGGCAGGGACTAACACCGGGGAGCTGTTTTTT
-	TRBJ1-3	TRBV6-1	15	-	CASSETQVRVNTIYF	TGTGCCAGCAGTGAAACCCAGGTTCGGGTAAACACCATATATTTT
-	TRBJ2-7	TRBV7-8	17	TRBD1	CASSLISSGQSSYEQYF	TGTGCCAGCAGCTTAATTTCGTCGGGACAGTCATCCTACGAGCAGTACTTC
-	TRBJ2-5	TRBV3-1/TRBV3-2	18	TRBD1	CASSRSRQGPPGEETQYF	TGTGCCAGCAGCCGTTCAAGACAGGGACCCCCAGGGGAGGAGACCCAGTACTTC
-	TRBJ2-7	TRBV2	14	-	CASSERVKPYEQYF	TGTGCCAGCAGTGAGAGGGTAAAACCTTACGAGCAGTACTTC
-	TRBJ2-2	TRBV19	14	-	CASSIAPNTGELFF	TGTGCCAGTAGTATAGCCCCAAACACCGGGGAGCTGTTTTTT
-	TRBJ2-1	TRBV2	15	-	CASSGPGRTLNEQFF	TGTGCCAGCAGTGGCCCGGGACGGACTCTGAATGAGCAGTTCTTC
-	TRBJ1-6	TRBV27	14	-	CASGDGSYNSPLHF	TGTGCCAGTGGGGACGGCTCCTATAATTCACCCCTCCACTTT
-	TRBJ2-2	TRBV7-3	14	TRBD1	CASSFDRGAGELFF	TGTGCCAGCAGCTTCGACAGGGGCGCCGGGGAGCTGTTTTTT
-	TRBJ2-6	TRBV28	14	-	CASSFTREANVLTF	TGTGCCAGCAGCTTTACCCGGGAGGCCAACGTCCTGACTTTC
-	TRBJ2-7	TRBV9	13	-	CASSVGSTYEQYF	TGTGCCAGCAGCGTAGGGAGCACCTACGAGCAGTACTTC
-	TRBJ2-4	TRBV29-1	11	-	CSAIAKNIQYF	TGCAGCGCCATAGCCAAAAACATTCAGTACTTC
-	TRBJ2-2	TRBV5-1	15	-	CASSLDGQNTGELFF	TGCGCCAGCAGCTTGGACGGACAGAACACCGGGGAGCTGTTTTTT
few	TRBJ2-7	TRBV5-4	16	TRBD1	CASSLETGGATYEQYF	TGTGCCAGCAGCTTGGAAACAGGGGGCGCGACCTACGAGCAGTACTTC
-	TRBJ1-2	TRBV5-4	14	-	CASRQKQGYYGYTF	TGTGCCAGCAGACAAAAACAGGGTTACTATGGCTACACCTTC
-	TRBJ1-6	TRBV6-1	12	-	CASSEYRDPLHF	TGTGCCAGCAGTGAATATCGGGATCCCCTCCACTTT
-	TRBJ2-1	TRBV7-3	16	-	CASSLSRTTYLNEQFF	TGTGCCAGCAGCTTAAGTCGGACAACTTACCTCAATGAGCAGTTCTTC